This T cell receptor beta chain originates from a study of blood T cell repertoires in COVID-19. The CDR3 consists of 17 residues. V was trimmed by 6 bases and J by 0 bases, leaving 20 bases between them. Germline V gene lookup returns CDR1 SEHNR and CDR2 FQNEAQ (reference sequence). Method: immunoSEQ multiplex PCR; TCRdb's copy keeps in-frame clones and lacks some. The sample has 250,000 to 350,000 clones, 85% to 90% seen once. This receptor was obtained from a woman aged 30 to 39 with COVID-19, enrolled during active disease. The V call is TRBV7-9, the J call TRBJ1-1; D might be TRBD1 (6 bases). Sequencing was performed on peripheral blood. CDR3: CASRYNTGSIMNTEAFF. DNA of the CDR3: TGTGCCAGCAGATATAATACAGGGTCCATCATGAACACTGAAGCTTTCTTT.